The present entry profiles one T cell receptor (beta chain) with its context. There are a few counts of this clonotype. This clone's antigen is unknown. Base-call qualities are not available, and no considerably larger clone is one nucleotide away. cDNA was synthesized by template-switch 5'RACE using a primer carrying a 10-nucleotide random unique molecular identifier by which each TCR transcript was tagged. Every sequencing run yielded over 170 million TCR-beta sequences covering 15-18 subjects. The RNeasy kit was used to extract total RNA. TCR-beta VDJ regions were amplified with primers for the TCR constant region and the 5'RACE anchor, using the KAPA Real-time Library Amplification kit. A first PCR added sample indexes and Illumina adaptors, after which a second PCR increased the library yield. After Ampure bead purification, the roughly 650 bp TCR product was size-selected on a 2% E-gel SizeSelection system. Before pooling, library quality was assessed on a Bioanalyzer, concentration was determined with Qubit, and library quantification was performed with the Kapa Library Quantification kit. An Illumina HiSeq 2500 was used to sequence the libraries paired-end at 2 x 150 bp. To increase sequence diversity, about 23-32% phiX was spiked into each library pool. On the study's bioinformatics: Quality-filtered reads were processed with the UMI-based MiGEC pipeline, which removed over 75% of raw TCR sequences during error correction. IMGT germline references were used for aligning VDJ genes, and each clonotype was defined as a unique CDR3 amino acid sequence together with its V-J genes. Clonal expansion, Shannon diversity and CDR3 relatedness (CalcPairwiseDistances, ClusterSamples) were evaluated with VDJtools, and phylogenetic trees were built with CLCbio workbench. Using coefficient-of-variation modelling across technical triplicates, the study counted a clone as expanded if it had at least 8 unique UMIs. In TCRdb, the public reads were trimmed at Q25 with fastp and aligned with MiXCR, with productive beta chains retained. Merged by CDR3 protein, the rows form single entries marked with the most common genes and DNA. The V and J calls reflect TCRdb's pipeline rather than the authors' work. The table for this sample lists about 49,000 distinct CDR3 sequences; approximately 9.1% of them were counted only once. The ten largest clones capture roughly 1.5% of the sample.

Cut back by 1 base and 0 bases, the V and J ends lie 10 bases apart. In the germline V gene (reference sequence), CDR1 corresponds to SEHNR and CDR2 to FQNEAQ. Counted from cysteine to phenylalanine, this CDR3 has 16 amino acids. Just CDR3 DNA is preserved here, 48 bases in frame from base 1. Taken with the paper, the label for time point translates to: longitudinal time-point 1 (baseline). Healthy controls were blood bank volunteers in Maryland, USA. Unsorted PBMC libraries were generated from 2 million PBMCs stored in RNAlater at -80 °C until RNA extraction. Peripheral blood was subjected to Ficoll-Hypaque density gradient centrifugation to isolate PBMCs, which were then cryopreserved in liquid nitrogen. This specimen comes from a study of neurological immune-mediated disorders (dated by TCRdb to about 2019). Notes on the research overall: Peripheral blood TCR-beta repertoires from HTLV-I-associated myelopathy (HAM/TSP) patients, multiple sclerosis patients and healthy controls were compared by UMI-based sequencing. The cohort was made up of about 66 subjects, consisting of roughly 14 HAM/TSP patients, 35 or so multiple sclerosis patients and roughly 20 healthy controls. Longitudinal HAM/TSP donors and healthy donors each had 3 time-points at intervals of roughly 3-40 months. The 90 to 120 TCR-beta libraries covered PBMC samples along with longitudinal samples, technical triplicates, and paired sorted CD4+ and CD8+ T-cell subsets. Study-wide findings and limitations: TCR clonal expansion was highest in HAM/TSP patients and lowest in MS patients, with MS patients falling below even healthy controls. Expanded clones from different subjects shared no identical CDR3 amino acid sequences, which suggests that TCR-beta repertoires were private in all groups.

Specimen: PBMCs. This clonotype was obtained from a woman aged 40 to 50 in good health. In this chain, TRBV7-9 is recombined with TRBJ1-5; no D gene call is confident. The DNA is TGTGCCAGCAGCTTAGTGGGAGGTTATAGCAATCAGCCCCAGCATTTT. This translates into CASSLVGGYSNQPQHF.